This is a list of T cell receptor beta chains from one sample in a study of human T cells and chemical hapten exposure. TCRdb passed the RACE reads through MiXCR, listing each CDR3 protein once. The data show tens of thousands of distinct CDR3 sequences, 6.5% to 9% seen once. The sample taken for sequencing was whole blood. Source of these receptors: a human donor in good health. Some clones in this sample may be carry-over from other donors' samples. Each CDR3 is given with its conserved first and last residue. Fields, in order: J gene, clone size, D gene, V gene, CDR3 protein, CDR3 DNA. The D gene is left open where the match is weak. Size values are once, few and many counts, or a class for expanded clones, and some rows have none.

TRBJ2-7,NA,NA,TRBV3-1,CASSQDQRGIFSYEQYF,TGTGCCAGCAGCCAAGATCAAAGGGGGATTTTTTCCTACGAGCAGTACTTC
TRBJ2-7,many,NA,TRBV11-2,CASSPSGLYEQYF,TGTGCCAGCAGCCCATCCGGACTCTACGAGCAGTACTTC
TRBJ2-3,few,NA,TRBV5-1,CASSPLEGGPDTQYF,TGCGCCAGCAGCCCCTTAGAGGGGGGGCCAGATACGCAGTATTTT
TRBJ2-6,few,NA,TRBV7-9,CASSYDPYFSSDSGANVLTF,TGTGCCAGCAGTTATGATCCGTATTTTAGCAGCGACTCTGGGGCCAACGTCCTGACTTTC
TRBJ2-5,medium-sized,TRBD2,TRBV3-1,CASMSGGQETQYF,TGTGCCAGCATGAGCGGGGGTCAAGAGACCCAGTACTTC
TRBJ2-7,many,TRBD2,TRBV7-2,CASSSQAGGLHEQYF,TGTGCCAGCAGCTCTCAAGCGGGGGGCCTTCACGAGCAGTACTTC
TRBJ2-2,many,NA,TRBV7-8,CASSLVFGGELFF,TGTGCCAGCAGCTTAGTGTTTGGCGGGGAGCTGTTTTTT
TRBJ2-7,many,NA,TRBV21-1,CASYHETYEQYF,TGTGCCAGCTACCATGAGACCTACGAGCAGTACTTC
TRBJ2-7,NA,TRBD1,TRBV5-6,CASSLDRDRGQCAYEQYF,TGTGCCAGCAGCCTGGACCGGGACAGGGGACAATGTGCCTACGAGCAGTACTTC
TRBJ2-1,many,TRBD1,TRBV20-1,CSAPGGQGYNEQFF,TGCAGTGCGCCTGGGGGACAGGGGTACAATGAGCAGTTCTTC
TRBJ1-4,NA,TRBD1,TRBV7-2,CASSPTLDRGEKLFF,TGTGCCAGCAGCCCAACCTTGGACAGGGGGGAAAAACTGTTTTTT
TRBJ1-6,NA,TRBD1,TRBV7-6,CASSLLTGSGGSYNSPLHF,TGTGCCAGCAGCTTACTGACAGGGAGCGGGGGATCGTATAATTCACCCCTCCACTTT
TRBJ2-3,many,TRBD2,TRBV10-3,CATRLALEDTQYF,TGTGCCACCCGACTAGCCTTAGAAGATACGCAGTATTTT
TRBJ1-5,many,NA,TRBV6-2/TRBV6-3,CASGEDRINQPQHF,TGTGCCAGCGGCGAAGATAGGATCAATCAGCCCCAGCATTTT
TRBJ1-5,many,NA,TRBV6-2/TRBV6-3,CASSDRTSNQPQHF,TGTGCCAGCAGTGACAGAACCTCCAATCAGCCCCAGCATTTT
TRBJ1-1,few,NA,TRBV27,CASSFLKGSTEAFF,TGTGCCAGCAGTTTCTTGAAGGGGAGCACTGAAGCTTTCTTT
TRBJ1-5,many,TRBD1,TRBV6-1,CASSVDRGDQPQHF,TGTGCCAGCAGTGTCGACAGGGGGGATCAGCCCCAGCATTTT
TRBJ1-5,few,NA,TRBV28,CASAPTSGDQPQHF,TGTGCCTCGGCCCCGACGTCAGGGGATCAGCCCCAGCATTTT
TRBJ1-3,NA,NA,TRBV2,CVSSGSGCSGNTIYF,TGTGTCAGCAGTGGTTCAGGGTGCTCTGGAAACACCATATATTTT
TRBJ1-1,NA,NA,TRBV5-1,CTSSLRVDRAEAFF,TGCACCAGCAGCTTGAGGGTAGACCGCGCTGAAGCTTTCTTT
TRBJ1-2,NA,NA,TRBV7-2,CASRPPGLLHVYTF,TGTGCCAGCAGGCCTCCGGGACTCTTACATGTCTACACCTTC
TRBJ1-1,many,TRBD1,TRBV7-2,CASSLAGDSNTEAFF,TGTGCCAGCAGCTTGGCCGGGGACAGCAACACTGAAGCTTTCTTT
TRBJ2-1,few,NA,TRBV5-1,CASRGGSVGNEQFF,TGCGCCAGCCGAGGGGGTAGCGTTGGTAATGAGCAGTTCTTC
TRBJ1-6,many,NA,TRBV11-2,CASSLEAGRVSPLHF,TGTGCCAGCAGCTTAGAAGCAGGGAGGGTTTCACCCCTCCACTTT
TRBJ2-3,many,TRBD2,TRBV6-2/TRBV6-3,CASSRVAGGSTDTQYF,TGTGCCAGCAGCAGGGTAGCGGGAGGTTCGACAGATACGCAGTATTTT
TRBJ1-1,few,NA,TRBV28,CASSFWLSAEAFF,TGTGCCAGCAGTTTTTGGTTAAGCGCTGAAGCTTTCTTT
TRBJ2-3,many,TRBD1,TRBV2,CASSLSGTGLDTQYF,TGTGCCAGCAGTCTTTCCGGGACAGGGTTAGATACGCAGTATTTT
TRBJ2-7,few,TRBD2,TRBV5-1,CASSYLAGGSYEQYF,TGCGCCAGCAGCTATCTAGCGGGGGGGTCCTACGAGCAGTACTTC
TRBJ2-7,many,TRBD1,TRBV5-6,CASSMGQGISYEQYF,TGTGCCAGCAGCATGGGACAGGGCATCTCCTACGAGCAGTACTTC
TRBJ2-1,many,NA,TRBV20-1,CSARGGRRYNEQFF,TGCAGTGCTAGAGGCGGACGTCGGTACAATGAGCAGTTCTTC
TRBJ2-2,many,NA,TRBV5-1,CASSLSESGELFF,TGCGCCAGCAGCTTGAGTGAGTCCGGGGAGCTGTTTTTT